This T cell receptor (beta chain) derives from a study of blood T cell repertoires in COVID-19. This CDR3 has 13 residues. Trimming took 4 bases from V and 6 from J, leaving 14 bases between them. From germline, CDR1 is SGDLS and CDR2 YYNGEE. Assay used: immunoSEQ multiplex PCR; TCRdb lists only in-frame clones, some missing. The sample lists some 460,000 clones; roughly 85% were seen once. The receptor was derived from a woman aged 18-29 years with acute COVID-19. This chain joins TRBV9 and TRBJ2-7; a possible D gene is TRBD1 (5 bases). The material sequenced was PBMCs or T cells enriched from blood (not recorded which). In DNA form, the CDR3 reads TGTGCCAGCAGCCCTACAGGTTTCGGCGAGCAGTACTTC. Translation: CASSPTGFGEQYF.